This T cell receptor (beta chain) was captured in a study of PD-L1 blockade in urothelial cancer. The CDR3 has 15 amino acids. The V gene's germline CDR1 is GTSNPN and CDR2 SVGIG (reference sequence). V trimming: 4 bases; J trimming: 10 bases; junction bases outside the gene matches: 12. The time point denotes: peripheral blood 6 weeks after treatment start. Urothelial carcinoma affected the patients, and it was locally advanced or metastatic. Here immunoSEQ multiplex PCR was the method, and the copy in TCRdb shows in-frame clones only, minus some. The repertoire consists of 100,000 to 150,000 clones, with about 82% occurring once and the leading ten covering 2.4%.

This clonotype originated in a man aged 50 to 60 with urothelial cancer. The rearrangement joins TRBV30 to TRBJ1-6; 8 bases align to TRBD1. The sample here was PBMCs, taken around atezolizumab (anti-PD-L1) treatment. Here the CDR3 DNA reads TGTGCCTGGACGGGTATCGCCGGACAGGGATCACCCCTCCACTTT. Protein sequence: CAWTGIAGQGSPLHF. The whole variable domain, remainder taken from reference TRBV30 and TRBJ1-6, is SQTIHQWPATLVQPVGSPLSLECTVEGTSNPNLYWYRQAAGRGLQLLFYSVGIGQISSEVPQNLSASRPQDRQFILSSKKLLLSDSGFYLCAWTGIAGQGSPLHFGNGTRLTVT.